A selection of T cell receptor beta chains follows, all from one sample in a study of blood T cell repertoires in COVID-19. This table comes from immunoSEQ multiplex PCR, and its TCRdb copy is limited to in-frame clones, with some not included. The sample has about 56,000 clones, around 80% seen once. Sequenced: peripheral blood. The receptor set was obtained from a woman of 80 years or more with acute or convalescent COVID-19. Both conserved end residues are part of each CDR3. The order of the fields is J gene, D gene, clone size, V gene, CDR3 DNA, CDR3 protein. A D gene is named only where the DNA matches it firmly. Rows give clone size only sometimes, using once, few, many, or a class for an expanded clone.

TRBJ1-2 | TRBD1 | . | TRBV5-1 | TGCGCCAGCAGCTTGTGGTCGTCAGGGGGTTTTGGCTACACCTTC | CASSLWSSGGFGYTF
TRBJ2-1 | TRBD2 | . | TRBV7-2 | TGTGCCAGCAGCCCCCAAGCGGGGGGGGTTGATGAGCAGTTCTTC | CASSPQAGGVDEQFF
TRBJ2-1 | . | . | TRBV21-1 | TGTGCCAGCAGCATGGTAGCCCCCCCCTCCTACAATGAGCAGTTCTTC | CASSMVAPPSYNEQFF
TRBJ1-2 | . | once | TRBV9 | TGTGCCAGCACCCGGACAGACTATGGCTACACCTTC | CASTRTDYGYTF
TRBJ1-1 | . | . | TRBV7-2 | TGTGCCAGCAGCTTAGACAGAACCACTGAAGCTTTCTTT | CASSLDRTTEAFF
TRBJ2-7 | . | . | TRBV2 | TGTGCCAGCAGCGAAAACCGGGACTCCTACGAGCAGTACTTC | CASSENRDSYEQYF
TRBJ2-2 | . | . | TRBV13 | TGTGCCAGCAGCCCACGGACTTACACCGGGGAGCTGTTTTTT | CASSPRTYTGELFF
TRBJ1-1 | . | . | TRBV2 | TGTGCCAGCCTTCTAGAGGGGAACACTGAAGCTTTCTTT | CASLLEGNTEAFF
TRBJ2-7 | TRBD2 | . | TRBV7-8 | TGTGCCAGCAGCTTCGGGACTAGCGGGGGAGTCCTCCACGAGCAGTACTTC | CASSFGTSGGVLHEQYF
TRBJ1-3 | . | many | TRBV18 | TGTGCCAGCTCACCAACACAGTTCTCTGGAAACACCATATATTTT | CASSPTQFSGNTIYF
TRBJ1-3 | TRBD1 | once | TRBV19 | TGTGCCAGCTCCTTAGAGACAGGGGTCGGAAACACCATATATTTT | CASSLETGVGNTIYF
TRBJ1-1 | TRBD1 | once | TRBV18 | TGTGCCAGCTCTGAGCTAGGGGGCGTGAACACTGAAGCTTTCTTT | CASSELGGVNTEAFF
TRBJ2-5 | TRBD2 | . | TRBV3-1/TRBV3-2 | TGTGCCAGCAGCCCCGGACTAGCGGGGGGTCAAGAGACCCAGTACTTC | CASSPGLAGGQETQYF
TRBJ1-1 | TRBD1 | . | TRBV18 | TGTGCCAGCTCCGGGACAGGTGAAGCTTTCTTT | CASSGTGEAFF
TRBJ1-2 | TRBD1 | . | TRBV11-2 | TGTGCCAGCAGCTTCACGGGACAGAACTATGGCTACACCTTC | CASSFTGQNYGYTF
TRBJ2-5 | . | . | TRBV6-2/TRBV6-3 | TGTGCCAGCAGTTACTCGATAGGACAGTTGGTGGAGACCCAGTACTTC | CASSYSIGQLVETQYF
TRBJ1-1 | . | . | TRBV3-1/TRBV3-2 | TGTGCCAGCAGCCAAGGGGCCTTAATGAACACTGAAGCTTTCTTT | CASSQGALMNTEAFF
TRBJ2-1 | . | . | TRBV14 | TGTGCCAGCAGCCAGATGACAGGCAGCTCCTACAATGAGCAGTTCTTC | CASSQMTGSSYNEQFF
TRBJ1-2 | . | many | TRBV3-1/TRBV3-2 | TGTGCCAGCAGCCATTCCGGACAGCCCTACTATGGCTACACCTTC | CASSHSGQPYYGYTF
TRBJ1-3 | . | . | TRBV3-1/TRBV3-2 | TGTGCCGGTAGCTCGAGCTCTGGAAACACCATATATTTT | CAGSSSSGNTIYF
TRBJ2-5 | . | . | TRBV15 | TGTGCCACCAGCAGAGATCCCCTGGAGACCCAGTACTTC | CATSRDPLETQYF
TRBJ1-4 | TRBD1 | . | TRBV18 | TGTGCCAGCTCACCACCGTCATCACAGGGGTATGAAAAACTGTTTTTT | CASSPPSSQGYEKLFF
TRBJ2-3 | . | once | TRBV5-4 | TGTGCCAGCAGCTGGGGGGGCACAGATACGCAGTATTTT | CASSWGGTDTQYF
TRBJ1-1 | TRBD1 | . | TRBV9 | TGTGCCAGCAGCGAACAGGGGAACGGGGGCACTGAAGCTTTCTTT | CASSEQGNGGTEAFF
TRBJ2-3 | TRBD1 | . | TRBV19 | TGTGCCAGTAGTTCCTTAGGGGGCTTCACAGATACGCAGTATTTT | CASSSLGGFTDTQYF
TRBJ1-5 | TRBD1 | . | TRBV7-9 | TGTGCCAGCAGCTTAGGCGGACAGGGAATCAATCAGCCCCAGCATTTT | CASSLGGQGINQPQHF